The 19 T cell receptor beta chains given below trace back to one sample, sequenced in a study of blood T cell repertoires in COVID-19. Sequencing used immunoSEQ multiplex PCR; TCRdb keeps in-frame clones, though not all of them. The table has about 220,000 clones, 82% seen once. Sequencing input: PBMCs or T cells enriched from blood (not recorded which). All receptors derive from a woman aged 60-70 years who had recovered from COVID-19.

The CDR3 loop reads CASSENTGGGGNEQFF. Here the CDR3 DNA reads TGTGCCAGCAGTGAGAACACAGGGGGCGGAGGAAATGAGCAGTTCTTC. This chain uses TRBV6-1 with TRBJ2-1; 9 bases are a match to TRBD1. Unmatched junction bases numbered 10, after V lost 3 bases and J lost 7 bases. In germline, CDR1 is MNHNS, CDR2 SASEGT. This CDR3 comprises 16 residues.

This chain joins TRBV9 and TRBJ2-2; 9 nucleotides line up with TRBD2. The ends lost 0 bases at V and 5 bases at J; junction bases unmatched: 2. Germline V gene sequence: CDR1 SGDLS, CDR2 YYNGEE. The CDR3 is 15 amino acids. CDR3 sequence reads: CASSVDSGRTGELFF. The CDR3 DNA sequence: TGTGCCAGCAGCGTAGATAGCGGGAGAACCGGGGAGCTGTTTTTT.

J is TRBJ1-5 and V is TRBV7-2, with TRBD1 matching 7 bases. The ends lost 3 bases at V and 1 base at J; junction bases unmatched: 0. Germline-derived CDR1 and CDR2 are SGHTA and FQGNSA. CDR3 length: 14 amino acids. CDR3: CASSLTGSNQPQHF. The CDR3 DNA sequence: TGTGCCAGCAGCTTGACAGGGAGCAATCAGCCCCAGCATTTT.

V is TRBV24-1 and J is TRBJ2-2; 10 positions agree with TRBD1. CDR1 and CDR2 from the germline V gene are KGHDR and SFDVKD. This CDR3 has 13 amino acids. Losses at the gene ends were 12 bases for V and 6 bases for J; bases not matched to a gene: 6. DNA of the CDR3: TGTGCCTGCCGGGACAGGGGCGCCGGGGAGCTGTTTTTT. It translates to CACRDRGAGELFF.

The chain joins TRBV19 to TRBJ2-7; 8 positions match TRBD1. CDR3 size: 15 residues. The germline CDR1 and CDR2 sequences are LNHDA and SQIVND (reference sequence). V trimming: 4 bases; J trimming: 7 bases; junction bases outside the gene matches: 12. CDR3 sequence (DNA): TGTGCCAGTAGTAAACAGACAGGGGCTGCTAATGAGCAGTACTTC. Its protein product is CASSKQTGAANEQYF.

J is TRBJ1-1 and V is TRBV29-1; 9 nucleotides line up with TRBD1. V dropped 3 bases and J dropped 1; count of bases not matched to a gene: 6. The CDR3 runs to 15 residues. Germline V lookup: CDR1 SQVTM, CDR2 ANQGSEA. The CDR3 spells CSVEGQGNSNTEAFF. In DNA, the CDR3 is TGCAGCGTTGAGGGACAGGGAAATTCGAACACTGAAGCTTTCTTT. Full variable domain (rest looked up from reference TRBV29-1 and TRBJ1-1): SAVISQKPSRDICQRGTSLTIQCQVDSQVTMMFWYRQQPGQSLTLIATANQGSEATYESGFVIDKFPISRPNLTFSTLTVSNMSPEDSSIYLCSVEGQGNSNTEAFFGQGTRLTVV.

J is TRBJ2-5 and V is TRBV7-2; D perhaps matches TRBD2 (7 bases). V dropped 3 bases and J dropped 4 bases, with 12 bases sitting between them. The CDR3 consists of 14 residues. Per the germline V gene, CDR1 is SGHTA and CDR2 is FQGNSA. DNA of the CDR3: TGTGCCAGCAGCTTTGGGGGGGGCGGAGAGACCCAGTACTTC. It translates to CASSFGGGGETQYF.

The table lists this clone with a few counts. The V gene is TRBV11-2, the J gene TRBJ2-7; 10 bases agree with TRBD2. Germline trimming cut 5 bases from V and 5 bases from J; bases unmatched to any gene: 6. This CDR3 region has 14 residues. Germline V lookup: CDR1 SGHAT, CDR2 FQNNGV. The CDR3 protein is CASSPRLAGNEQYF. CDR3 nucleotide sequence: TGTGCCAGCAGCCCTCGACTAGCGGGCAACGAGCAGTACTTC. Using reference TRBV11-2 and TRBJ2-7 for the parts outside the CDR3, the full variable domain is EAGVAQSPRYKIIEKRQSVAFWCNPISGHATLYWYQQILGQGPKLLIQFQNNGVVDDSQLPKDRFSAERLKGVDSTLKIQPAKLEDSAVYLCASSPRLAGNEQYFGPGTRLTVT.

The chain combines TRBV27 with TRBJ2-1; 11 bases agree with TRBD1. Germline CDR1 and CDR2: MNHEY and SMNVEV (reference sequence). The CDR3 has 16 amino acids. Trimming at V came to 5 bases and at J to 4 bases, leaving 7 bases not matched to a gene. CDR3 region: CASSPRTGGNYNEQFF. For the CDR3, the DNA is TGTGCCAGCAGTCCCCGGACAGGGGGCAATTACAATGAGCAGTTCTTC.

This clone was counted a single time. The genes are TRBV6-2 or TRBV6-3 and TRBJ2-3, with 11 positions matching TRBD2. Germline V gene data show CDR1 as MNHEY and CDR2 as SVGEGT. With V trimmed by 3 bases and J by 5 bases, 1 base remained unmatched. The CDR3 totals 14 residues. The CDR3: CASSYSGGEDTQYF. The CDR3 DNA follows: TGTGCCAGCAGTTATAGCGGGGGGGAAGATACGCAGTATTTT.

The chain couples TRBV7-9 to TRBJ1-1; D perhaps matches TRBD1 (5 bases). V was pared by 3 bases and J by 4 bases, with 12 bases between. The CDR3 length is 14 residues. Looked up from germline, CDR1 is SEHNR and CDR2 is FQNEAQ (reference sequence). The CDR3 loop is CASSFPGGGTEAFF. CDR3 in DNA: TGTGCCAGCAGCTTCCCGGGGGGAGGCACTGAAGCTTTCTTT.

The chain employs TRBV9 and TRBJ1-5; the D gene is possibly TRBD1 (5 bases). This CDR3 is 16 amino acids long. Germline V gene lookup returns CDR1 SGDLS and CDR2 YYNGEE. Trimming shortened V by 3 bases and J by 4 bases, and 17 bases separated the two germline ends. The CDR3 bases are TGTGCCAGCAGCGCCGGGACGGGAGGGGCAAATCAGCCCCAGCATTTT. Translated: CASSAGTGGANQPQHF. Combining the CDR3 with reference TRBV9 and TRBJ1-5 gives the whole variable domain DSGVTQTPKHLITATGQRVTLRCSPRSGDLSVYWYQQSLDQGLQFLIQYYNGEERAKGNILERFSAQQFPDLHSELNLSSLELGDSALYFCASSAGTGGANQPQHFGDGTRLSIL.

The chain carries TRBV3-1 (or the pseudogene TRBV3-2) and TRBJ2-5; 7 bases map to TRBD1. The CDR3 has 14 residues. J gave up 4 bases and V 4 bases, and 6 bases lay outside the gene matches. Per the germline V gene, CDR1 is LGHDT and CDR2 is YNNKEL (reference sequence). The CDR3 DNA sequence: TGTGCCAGCAGCCTGAGGGGGCGGCGAGAGACCCAGTACTTC. Translated: CASSLRGRRETQYF.

The CDR3 protein is CASSLGLEQETQYF. The CDR3 DNA follows: TGTGCCAGCAGCTTGGGACTCGAACAAGAGACCCAGTACTTC. The chain couples TRBV5-4 to TRBJ2-5; D unclear. With 0 bases removed from V and 2 bases from J, the gap between germline ends came to 8 bases. The CDR3 has 14 amino acids. CDR1 is SGHNT, CDR2 YYREEE, per germline (reference sequence).

The chain is built from TRBV7-2 and TRBJ2-5; 10 nucleotides agree with TRBD2. This CDR3 spans 16 amino acids. Germline V CDR1 and CDR2: SGHTA, FQGNSA. V lost 1 base and J lost 5; bases outside the gene matches: 7. The CDR3 nucleotides read TGTGCCAGCAGCTTAGGGTCTAGCGGGAGAGGGGAGACCCAGTACTTC. This codes for CASSLGSSGRGETQYF.

This clone occurred a few times. In nucleotides, the CDR3 is TGTGCCAGCAGCCCGGACAGGGTACATAATTCACCCCTCCACTTT. It translates to CASSPDRVHNSPLHF. V and J are TRBV14 and TRBJ1-6; the match to TRBD1 covers 8 bases. The CDR3 runs to 15 residues. CDR1 and CDR2 from the germline V gene are SGHDN and FVKESK. Trimming removed 4 bases from V and 5 bases from J; junction bases left unmatched: 4. Looking up the rest from reference TRBV14 and TRBJ1-6 gives the full variable domain: EAGVTQFPSHSVIEKGQTVTLRCDPISGHDNLYWYRRVMGKEIKFLLHFVKESKQDESGMPNNRFLAERTGGTYSTLKVQPAELEDSGVYFCASSPDRVHNSPLHFGNGTRLTVT.

This chain joins TRBV20-1 and TRBJ2-7; the D is unclear. The CDR3 loop spans 11 amino acids. V was cut by 3 bases and J by 3 bases, with 6 bases left in between. Germline V gene lookup returns CDR1 DFQATT and CDR2 SNEGSKA (reference sequence). The CDR3 region has the DNA TGCAGTGCTAGCGGTTACTACGAGCAGTACTTC. This sequence encodes CSASGYYEQYF.

This chain connects TRBV2 to TRBJ2-1; D not resolved. With 0 bases removed from V and 1 base from J, the gap between germline ends came to 13 bases. This CDR3 is built from 17 residues. CDR1 SNHLY and CDR2 FYNNEI come from the germline V gene. The CDR3 DNA sequence: TGTGCCAGCAGTGAAGCCGAAGAGTTCCTGTCCTACAATGAGCAGTTCTTC. Residues: CASSEAEEFLSYNEQFF.

This clone was seen just once. Additional DNA sequences in this sample encode the identical CDR3. V is TRBV19 and J is TRBJ1-2, with 8 bases lining up with TRBD1. The V and J ends lost 6 bases and 4 bases, in that order; junction bases with no gene match: 16. CDR1 is LNHDA, CDR2 SQIVND, per germline (reference sequence). The CDR3 spans 17 residues. CDR3 sequence (DNA): TGTGCCAGTAGCCTACGACAGGGGAAGGACGATGCCTATGGCTACACCTTC. It specifies CASSLRQGKDDAYGYTF.